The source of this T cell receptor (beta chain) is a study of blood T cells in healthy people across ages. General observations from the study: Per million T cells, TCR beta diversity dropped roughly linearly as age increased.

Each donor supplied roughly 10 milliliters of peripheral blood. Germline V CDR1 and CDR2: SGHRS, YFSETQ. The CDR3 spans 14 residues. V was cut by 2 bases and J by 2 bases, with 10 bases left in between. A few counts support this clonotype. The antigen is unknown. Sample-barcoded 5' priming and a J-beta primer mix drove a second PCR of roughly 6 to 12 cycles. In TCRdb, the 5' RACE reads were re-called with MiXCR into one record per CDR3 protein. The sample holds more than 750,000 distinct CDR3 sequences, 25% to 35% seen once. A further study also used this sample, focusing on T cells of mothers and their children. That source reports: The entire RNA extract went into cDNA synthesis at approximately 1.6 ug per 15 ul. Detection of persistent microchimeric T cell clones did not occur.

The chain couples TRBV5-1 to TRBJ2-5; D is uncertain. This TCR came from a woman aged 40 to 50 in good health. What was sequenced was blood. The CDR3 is CASSFFGQQETQYF. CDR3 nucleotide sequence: TGCGCCAGCAGCTTTTTCGGGCAGCAAGAGACCCAGTACTTC.